The source of this T cell receptor beta chain is a study of blood T cell repertoires in COVID-19. Turning to the study itself: Sources were T cells, B-cell-depleted T cells, or PBMCs; the material itself was cDNA or gDNA.

With 5 bases clipped from V and 4 bases from J, the junction kept 6 bases outside the gene matches. The CDR3 is 14 residues long. Germline CDR1 is MNHEY and CDR2 is SVGAGI. Details on this clone: This same CDR3 is encoded by further DNA sequences in the sample.

Source study methods: By means of reference gene primer amplification, nucleated cell counts were estimated. Produced via immunoSEQ multiplex PCR; TCRdb's table is partial and in-frame only. That table gives V, J and clone size, and the DNA gave D and trimming. The sample holds more than 45,000 clones, about 90% seen once. The V call is TRBV6-5, the J call TRBJ1-1; 8 nucleotides match TRBD1. Sequencing was performed on peripheral blood. This clonotype originated in a man aged 70-80 years with active COVID-19. CDR3 DNA: TGTGCCAGCAGTCTGACAGGGGAAGGCACTGAAGCTTTCTTT. Amino acid sequence: CASSLTGEGTEAFF.